This T cell receptor (beta chain) was sequenced for a study of response to subunit inactivated influenza vaccine. Germline CDR1 reads LNHNV; CDR2 reads YYDKDF (reference sequence). V lost 0 bases, J lost 3 bases, and 4 bases stayed unmatched. CDR3 length: 16 residues. This clonotype was seen a single time. Its antigen is unknown. TCRdb passed the RT-PCR reads through MiXCR, listing each CDR3 protein once. The sample has approximately 230,000 distinct CDR3 sequences; less than 15% are singletons. Findings and limits, study-wide: Authors suggested seasonal influenza vaccinations each recruit few new T cells.

The input for sequencing was non-naive T cells sorted from PBMCs, taken less than 15 days before vaccination. The receptor was derived from a man aged 50 or older who received an inactivated influenza vaccine. The chain has TRBV15 and TRBJ2-1; 8 nucleotides match TRBD1. The CDR3 loop reads CATSRDYGTGYNEQFF. Written as DNA, the CDR3 is TGTGCCACCAGCAGAGATTATGGGACAGGCTACAATGAGCAGTTCTTC. The complete variable domain, with remaining parts taken from reference TRBV15 and TRBJ2-1, reads DAMVIQNPRYQVTQFGKPVTLSCSQTLNHNVMYWYQQKSSQAPKLLFHYYDKDFNNEADTPDNFQSRRPNTSFCFLDIRSPGLGDTAMYLCATSRDYGTGYNEQFFGPGTRLTVL.